The 27 T cell receptor beta chains below all came from one sample that was sequenced in a study of shared clonotypes between healthy human individuals. Some clones are missing from TCRdb's copy, which holds only in-frame ones; the method was immunoSEQ multiplex PCR. The profile shows roughly 1,000,000 clones, 70% to 80% of them singletons. Sequencing was carried out using memory CD4+ T cells from PBMCs. Specified subset: CD45RA-negative fraction. Receptors originate from a man aged 18 to 29 in good health. Some clones in this sample may be carry-over from other donors' samples.

The gene calls are TRBV27 and TRBJ2-3; perhaps TRBD2 as D (6 bases). The CDR3 is made up of 14 amino acids. The germline V gene encodes CDR1 MNHEY and CDR2 SMNVEV (reference sequence). V lost 6 bases to trimming and J lost 1 base, with 11 bases between them. CDR3 region: CASSLRDGTDTQYF. The CDR3 bases are TGTGCCAGCAGCCTGCGGGATGGCACAGATACGCAGTATTTT.

In this sample, this clone turned up a few times. This chain uses TRBV4-3 with TRBJ1-1, with TRBD1 identical over 7 bases. Germline CDR1 and CDR2: LGHNA and YSLEER. Trimming took 0 bases from V and 9 from J; bases not matched to a gene: 7. The CDR3 sequence is 14 residues long. CDR3 protein: CASSQDTWDSQAFF. For the CDR3, the DNA is TGCGCCAGCAGCCAAGATACCTGGGACAGCCAAGCTTTCTTT.

This clone was picked up a small number of times. This sequence joins TRBV5-1 and TRBJ1-2; maybe TRBD1 (5 bases). Trimming shortened V by 4 bases and J by 4 bases, and 17 bases separated the two germline ends. The CDR3 is 15 residues long. Germline CDR1 SGHRS, CDR2 YFSETQ. In DNA, the CDR3 is TGCGCCAGCAGCCCCGGGGGAGGGGTTGGCTATGGCTACACCTTC. Residues: CASSPGGGVGYGYTF.

The chain combines TRBV7-2 with TRBJ1-3; the D is unclear. Looked up from germline, CDR1 is SGHTA and CDR2 is FQGNSA. The germline V and J ends were trimmed by 5 bases and 4 bases, with 15 bases remaining between them. CDR3 length: 15 residues. For the CDR3, the DNA is TGTGCCAGCAGCCAACTCCGGGAAAGCGGAAACACCATATATTTT. It encodes CASSQLRESGNTIYF.

This chain joins TRBV14 and TRBJ2-2; D is unclear. The CDR3 consists of 15 residues. Germline V gene sequence: CDR1 SGHDN, CDR2 FVKESK. With 1 base removed from V and 6 bases from J, the gap between germline ends came to 12 bases. CDR3 sequence: CASSQVPWGSGELFF. For the CDR3, the DNA is TGTGCCAGCAGCCAAGTCCCCTGGGGTTCCGGGGAGCTGTTTTTT.

The V call is TRBV5-6, the J call TRBJ2-3; D call uncertain. The germline V gene encodes CDR1 SGHDT and CDR2 YYEEEE. The V end was cut by 2 bases, the J end by 5 bases, with 9 bases between. The CDR3 spans 13 residues. The CDR3 DNA reads TGTGCCAGCAGCTTACGACCCTTAGATACGCAGTATTTT. The encoded protein is CASSLRPLDTQYF.

This sequence joins TRBV29-1 and TRBJ1-5; D is unresolved. Trimming left V 4 bases short and J 4 bases short, with 8 bases between. The CDR3 consists of 12 residues. CDR1 and CDR2 from the germline V gene are SQVTM and ANQGSEA. The CDR3 protein is CSVAALNQPQHF. The CDR3 coding sequence is TGCAGCGTTGCGGCTCTAAATCAGCCCCAGCATTTT.

The rearrangement uses TRBV9 and TRBJ1-2, with TRBD1 identical over 11 bases. Germline lookup yields CDR1 SGDLS and CDR2 YYNGEE. The length of the CDR3 is 14 residues. The V segment lost 0 bases and the J segment 8 bases; nucleotides outside the gene matches: 3. CDR3 sequence (DNA): TGTGCCAGCAGCGTAGTGGGACAGGGGGAGGGCTACACCTTC. Protein sequence: CASSVVGQGEGYTF.

In regard to this clone: A read error is possible here, since a much larger clone lies one base away. The rearrangement uses TRBV5-4 and TRBJ2-6, with TRBD2 identical over 7 bases. CDR3 size: 15 residues. J was trimmed by 0 bases and V by 4 bases; bases with no gene match: 1. Looked up from germline, CDR1 is SGHNT and CDR2 is YYREEE (reference sequence). The CDR3 protein is CASSGGGSGANVLTF. CDR3 DNA: TGTGCCAGCAGCGGCGGGGGCTCTGGGGCCAACGTCCTGACTTTC.

This chain joins TRBV16 and TRBJ2-6; D not resolved. The germline V gene encodes CDR1 KGHSY and CDR2 FQNENV. The CDR3 length is 16 residues. Trimming shortened V by 1 base and J by 0 bases, and 7 bases separated the two germline ends. The CDR3 DNA sequence: TGTGCCAGCAGCCAATACACGTCCTCTGGGGCCAACGTCCTGACTTTC. Protein sequence: CASSQYTSSGANVLTF.

Only one count was recorded for this clone. The gene calls are TRBV7-3 and TRBJ2-3; no firm D call. The V gene's germline CDR1 is SGHTA and CDR2 FQGTGA. The CDR3 runs to 15 residues. V lost 5 bases to trimming and J lost 4 bases, with 16 bases between them. The CDR3 loop reads CASSPSHGWADTQYF. As DNA, the CDR3 is TGTGCCAGCAGCCCCAGTCACGGTTGGGCAGATACGCAGTATTTT.

This rearrangement joins TRBV6-1 to TRBJ2-2; tentatively, D is TRBD1 or TRBD2 (6 bases each). Trimming shortened V by 3 bases and J by 7 bases, and 12 bases separated the two germline ends. Germline lookup yields CDR1 MNHNS and CDR2 SASEGT. This CDR3 is 14 amino acids long. The CDR3 DNA reads TGTGCCAGCAGTGACAGGGGAGGAGGCGGGGAGCTGTTTTTT. It codes for CASSDRGGGGELFF.

Concerning this clone: Other nucleotide sequences in the sample specify the same CDR3. The chain uses TRBV28 and TRBJ1-5, with TRBD1 identical over 9 bases. V lost 3 bases, J lost 6 bases, and 6 bases stayed unmatched. In germline, CDR1 is MDHEN, CDR2 SYDVKM. The CDR3 is 15 residues long. The CDR3: CASSLGQGRGQPQHF. The CDR3 DNA reads as TGTGCCAGCAGTTTGGGACAGGGTCGTGGTCAGCCCCAGCATTTT.

This clone was recorded only once. The gene calls are TRBV5-1 and TRBJ2-7; TRBD1 matches 8 bases. The CDR3 covers 14 residues. V lost 4 bases and J lost 1; bases outside the gene matches: 4. The germline gives CDR1 SGHRS, CDR2 YFSETQ. Here the CDR3 DNA reads TGCGCCAGCAGCGTGGACAGGGTGTCCTACGAGCAGTACTTC. It is translated as CASSVDRVSYEQYF.

The chain joins TRBV13 to TRBJ2-1; TRBD1 agrees at 10 bases. Trimming cost V 5 bases and J 9 bases; bases outside gene matches: 13. The CDR3 loop spans 16 amino acids. Germline CDR1 reads PRHDT; CDR2 reads FYEKMQ (reference sequence). This chain's CDR3 is CASSPRQGAVYSEQFF. The CDR3 DNA reads TGTGCCAGCAGCCCGAGACAGGGGGCAGTGTATAGTGAGCAGTTCTTC.

This chain uses TRBV11-3 with TRBJ2-2; D might be TRBD2 (6 bases). The CDR3 is 13 amino acids. With 5 bases removed from V and 10 bases from J, the gap between germline ends came to 14 bases. CDR1 SGHNT and CDR2 YENEEA come from the germline V gene. CDR3: CASSPSGGTELFF. CDR3 bases: TGTGCCAGCAGCCCTTCTGGGGGGACGGAGCTGTTTTTT.

A remark on this clone: The sample holds other DNA sequences that translate to the same CDR3. J is TRBJ1-1 and V is TRBV11-3, with D perhaps matching TRBD1 (6 bases). The V and J ends lost 0 bases and 3 bases respectively, with 8 bases between them. Germline V CDR1 and CDR2: SGHNT, YENEEA. The CDR3 has 14 residues. CDR3 sequence reads: CASSLEGGDTEAFF. The CDR3 DNA sequence: TGTGCCAGCAGCTTAGAAGGGGGAGACACTGAAGCTTTCTTT. The variable domain in full, with the rest retrieved from reference TRBV11-3 and TRBJ1-1, is EAGVVQSPRYKIIEKKQPVAFWCNPISGHNTLYWYLQNLGQGPELLIRYENEEAVDDSQLPKDRFSAERLKGVDSTLKIQPAELGDSAVYLCASSLEGGDTEAFFGQGTRLTVV.

Comment on this clone: This may be a read error: a much more frequent sequence differs by one nucleotide. This sample also contains other DNA sequences that code for the same CDR3. The V gene is TRBV6-5, the J gene TRBJ2-5; 8 positions agree with TRBD1. Germline assignment: CDR1 MNHEY and CDR2 SVGAGI. Unmatched junction bases numbered 9, after V lost 6 bases and J lost 3 bases. The CDR3 sequence is 15 residues long. CDR3 in DNA: TGTGCCAGCAGCACTTCCGGGACAGGCAAAGAGACCCAGTACTTC. It encodes CASSTSGTGKETQYF.

This chain connects TRBV28 to TRBJ1-5; D call uncertain. Trimming pared 4 bases from V and 8 bases from J, leaving 6 bases between. Germline CDR1 reads MDHEN; CDR2 reads SYDVKM. The CDR3 loop spans 11 amino acids. CDR3 sequence reads: CASSSREPQHF. CDR3 coding DNA: TGTGCCAGCAGTTCTCGGGAGCCCCAGCATTTT. Full variable domain (missing parts from reference TRBV28 and TRBJ1-5): DVKVTQSSRYLVKRTGEKVFLECVQDMDHENMFWYRQDPGLGLRLIYFSYDVKMKEKGDIPEGYSVSREKKERFSLILESASTNQTSMYLCASSSREPQHFGDGTRLSIL.

The chain combines TRBV20-1 with TRBJ1-2; 7 bases fit TRBD1. The CDR3 extends over 11 amino acids. With 3 bases clipped from V and 10 bases from J, the junction kept 5 bases outside the gene matches. CDR1 DFQATT and CDR2 SNEGSKA come from the germline V gene (reference sequence). CDR3 DNA: TGCAGTGCTAGGGTTGGGACAGACTACACCTTC. Its translation: CSARVGTDYTF.

The J gene is TRBJ2-1, the V gene TRBV5-1, with unresolved D. Looked up from germline, CDR1 is SGHRS and CDR2 is YFSETQ. V was clipped by 0 bases and J by 0 bases, with 7 bases between them. This CDR3 comprises 15 residues. Here the CDR3 reads CASSLEFSSYNEQFF. Written as DNA, the CDR3 is TGCGCCAGCAGCTTGGAGTTTAGCTCCTACAATGAGCAGTTCTTC.

V and J are TRBV29-1 and TRBJ1-2; the D gene is possibly TRBD1 (5 bases). Trimming took off 3 bases at V and 4 bases at J, with 12 bases between the two ends. Germline V gene sequence: CDR1 SQVTM, CDR2 ANQGSEA. This CDR3 is built from 13 residues. The CDR3 protein is CSVESGEGYGYTF. The CDR3 region has the DNA TGCAGCGTTGAGTCGGGGGAGGGCTATGGCTACACCTTC.

In this sample, this clone turned up once. This rearrangement joins TRBV6-4 to TRBJ2-2; D is uncertain. Per the germline V gene, CDR1 is MRHNA and CDR2 is SNTAGT. This CDR3 spans 13 amino acids. The ends were cut back, 2 bases at V and 3 bases at J, with 4 bases in the middle. This CDR3 reads CASSDTYTGELFF. DNA for the CDR3: TGTGCCAGCAGTGACACATACACCGGGGAGCTGTTTTTT.

J is TRBJ1-2 and V is TRBV5-4; no firm D call. Between the trimmed V and J ends, which lost 0 bases and 4 bases, there was a span of 7 bases. Looked up from germline, CDR1 is SGHNT and CDR2 is YYREEE (reference sequence). The CDR3 sequence is 13 residues long. DNA for the CDR3: TGTGCCAGCAGCTTGGATCGCCGCTATGGCTACACCTTC. Translating it yields CASSLDRRYGYTF.

The genes are TRBV30 and TRBJ1-6; tentatively, D is TRBD1 (5 bases). Germline loops: CDR1 GTSNPN, CDR2 SVGIG (reference sequence). V lost 8 bases and J lost 12, with 20 bases in between. The CDR3 consists of 13 residues. The CDR3 sequence is CAGGRGVRGPLHF. CDR3 DNA sequence: TGTGCCGGGGGACGGGGGGTTAGGGGACCCCTCCACTTT.

This sequence joins TRBV9 and TRBJ2-7; 8 positions match TRBD2. The CDR3 runs 15 residues. Germline V CDR1 and CDR2: SGDLS, YYNGEE. Trimming at V came to 0 bases and at J to 5 bases, leaving 7 bases not matched to a gene. As DNA, the CDR3 is TGTGCCAGCAGCGTAGGGCGGGAGGTAAGGGACGAGCAGTACTTC. It is translated as CASSVGREVRDEQYF.

The chain uses TRBV5-1 and TRBJ2-1, with TRBD1 identical over 7 bases. The V and J ends lost 5 bases and 9 bases, in that order; junction bases with no gene match: 11. Germline assignment: CDR1 SGHRS and CDR2 YFSETQ. The CDR3 is 14 residues long. CDR3 nucleotide sequence: TGCGCCAGCAGGACAGGGACGGGTTGGGGTGAGCAGTTCTTC. Translation gives CASRTGTGWGEQFF. Full variable domain (outside the CDR3, taken from reference TRBV5-1 and TRBJ2-1): KAGVTQTPRYLIKTRGQQVTLSCSPISGHRSVSWYQQTPGQGLQFLFEYFSETQRNKGNFPGRFSGRQFSNSRSEMNVSTLELGDSALYLCASRTGTGWGEQFFGPGTRLTVL.